The sequence of this TCR beta chain was determined in a study of blood T cells in healthy people across ages. Findings of the study overall: While age rose, TCR beta diversity per million T cells dropped in a roughly linear way. The CMV status of each donor remained undetermined, and this could have confounded shifts in expanded clonotypes.

This clonotype turned up a few times. Its antigen remains unidentified. Combining a sample-barcoded 5' primer with a J-beta primer mix, a second PCR ran for roughly 7 to 11 cycles. TCRdb re-called the 5' RACE reads through MiXCR, storing one row per CDR3 protein. Of more than 750,000 distinct CDR3 sequences in the sample, roughly 29% were seen once. Healthy Russian Caucasian donors spanned ages 6 to 90 years. V dropped 1 base and J dropped 0 bases, with 10 bases sitting between them. The CDR3 covers 15 residues. CDR1 is SGHTA, CDR2 FQGNSA, per germline. The same specimen was also included in a second study, on T cells of mothers and their children. That study reports: The cDNA synthesis received all extracted RNA, at about 1.6 ug per 15 ul.

What was sequenced was blood. J is TRBJ2-7 and V is TRBV7-2; D gene uncertain. The receptor comes from a woman aged 40 to 49 in good health. CDR3 DNA: TGTGCCAGCAGCTTAGGGATTCGGAGCTCCTACGAGCAGTACTTC. This translates into CASSLGIRSSYEQYF.